This T cell receptor beta chain was sequenced during a study of T cell responses to AZD1222 COVID-19 vaccine. Findings and caveats of the study: Spike-specific TCR breadth and depth were elevated following two AZD1222 doses. Repertoire samples came only from after the peak T cell response.

This table comes from immunoSEQ multiplex PCR, and its TCRdb copy is limited to in-frame clones, with some not included. The sample lists some 130,000 clones; around nine tenths were seen once. As to this clone: Its matching antigen is unknown.

The CDR3 runs 16 residues. The J segment lost 3 bases and the V segment lost 0 bases, leaving 8 bases of the junction unmatched. In germline, CDR1 is ENHRY, CDR2 SYGVKD. The TCR originated in an adult in good health. This rearrangement joins TRBV10-3 to TRBJ2-7; 7 bases are shared with TRBD1. The specimen comprised peripheral blood, sampled on day 0 of AZD1222 vaccination. The CDR3 bases are TGTGCCATCAGTGAGTCCGACAGGGCAGTAGGCTACGAGCAGTACTTC. It codes for CAISESDRAVGYEQYF.